This TCR beta chain derives from a study of regulatory dendritic cells for organ transplantation. TCRdb's copy holds only in-frame clones and misses some; the assay was immunoSEQ multiplex PCR. The sample carries over 8,000 clones, approximately 80% recorded once. Worth noting for this clone: What it binds is not known.

Allogeneic regulatory or mature dendritic cells were co-cultured for less than 6 days with CFSE-labeled sorted T cells at 1:10. Trimming shortened V by 0 bases and J by 3 bases, and 19 bases separated the two germline ends. This CDR3 contains 17 residues. Germline assignment: CDR1 SGHNT and CDR2 YYREEE (reference sequence). Sample: memory CD4+ T cells from blood cultured with dendritic cells. Subset meaning: CD45RO+ memory T cells. The TCR originated in a human donor in good health. This chain uses TRBV5-4 with TRBJ2-7; D might be TRBD2 (6 bases). The CDR3 nucleotides are TGTGCCAGCAGCTTGGATGGTCCGGCGGGGTTAAACTACGAGCAGTACTTC. It codes for CASSLDGPAGLNYEQYF.